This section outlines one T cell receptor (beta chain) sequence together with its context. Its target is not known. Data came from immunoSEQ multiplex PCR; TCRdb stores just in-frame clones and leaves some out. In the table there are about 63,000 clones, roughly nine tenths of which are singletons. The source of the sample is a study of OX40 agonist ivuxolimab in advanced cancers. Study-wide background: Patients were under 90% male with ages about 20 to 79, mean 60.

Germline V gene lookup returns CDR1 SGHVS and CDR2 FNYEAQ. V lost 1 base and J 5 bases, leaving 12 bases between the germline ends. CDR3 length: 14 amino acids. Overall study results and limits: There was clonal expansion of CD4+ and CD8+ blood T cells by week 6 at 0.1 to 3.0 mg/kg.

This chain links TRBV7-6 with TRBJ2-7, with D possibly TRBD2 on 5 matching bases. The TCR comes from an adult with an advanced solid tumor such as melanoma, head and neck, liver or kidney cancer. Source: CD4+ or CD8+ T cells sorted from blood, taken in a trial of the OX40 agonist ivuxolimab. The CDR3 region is CASSLVGESHEQYV. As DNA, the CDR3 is TGTGCCAGCAGCTTAGTCGGGGAGAGCCACGAGCAGTACGTC.